This note documents a single TCR beta chain sequence. Per the study methods: Reference gene primer amplification gave nucleated cell count estimates. Only in-frame clones appear in the TCRdb table, and some are missing; sequencing was by immunoSEQ multiplex PCR. V and J calls and clone size are given by that table; D and trimming were obtained from the DNA. The table records 99,000 or so clones, 75% to 85% of them present only once. The data were obtained in a study of blood T cell repertoires in COVID-19. Study-wide background: Sites across the United States, Italy and Spain contributed samples from acute and convalescent COVID-19. PBMCs, B-cell-depleted T cells, or T cells were the source of the cDNA or gDNA that made up the material.

V shed 4 bases and J 0 bases; nucleotides not matched to a gene: 1. The germline V gene encodes CDR1 SGHNT and CDR2 YYREEE (reference sequence). The CDR3 spans 13 residues. Sequenced input: peripheral blood. The TCR originated in a man aged 55 to 69 with acute or convalescent COVID-19. This sequence joins TRBV5-4 and TRBJ2-7; TRBD2 agrees at 7 bases. CDR3 in amino acids: CASSRDYSYEQYF. The CDR3 coding sequence is TGTGCCAGCAGCCGGGACTACTCCTACGAGCAGTACTTC.